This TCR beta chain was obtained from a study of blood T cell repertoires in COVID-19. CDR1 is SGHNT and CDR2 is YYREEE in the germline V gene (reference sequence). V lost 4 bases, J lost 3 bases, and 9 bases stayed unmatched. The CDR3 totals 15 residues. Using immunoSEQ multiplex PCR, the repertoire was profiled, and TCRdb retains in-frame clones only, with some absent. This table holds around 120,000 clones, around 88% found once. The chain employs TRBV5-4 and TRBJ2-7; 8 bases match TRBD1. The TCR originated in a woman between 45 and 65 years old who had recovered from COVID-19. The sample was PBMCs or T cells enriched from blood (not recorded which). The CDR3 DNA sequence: TGTGCCAGCAGCCCCCGGGACAGGACATTCTACGAGCAGTACTTC. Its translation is CASSPRDRTFYEQYF.